The clone carrying this TCR beta chain has just one count. Its antigen is currently unknown. This record belongs to a study of high-grade serous ovarian cancer treatment subgroups. Study at large: On average, 14,192 reads and 6,000 to 7,500 unique TCR beta rearrangements were obtained per sample.

Trimming pared 6 bases from V and 4 bases from J, leaving 13 bases between. The germline V gene has CDR1 MNHEY and CDR2 SVGAGI. The CDR3 length is 15 residues. Data came from immunoSEQ multiplex PCR; TCRdb stores just in-frame clones and leaves some out. The table includes under 30,000 clones, under 90% detected once. The study, taken as a whole, reports: Only CDR3 was analyzed; CDR1 and CDR2 were not. Repertoire similarity ranged roughly 0.095 to 0.79 between tumors of one patient.

The tumor samples were collected prior to definitive surgery or chemotherapy. This sequence originates from a human donor with high-grade serous ovarian cancer. The sequencing input was tumor tissue. The rearrangement uses TRBV6-5 and TRBJ1-6; TRBD1 might be the D (5 bases). The CDR3 region is CASSTQGPYNSPLHF. The CDR3 DNA reads TGTGCCAGCAGCACCCAGGGACCATATAATTCACCCCTCCACTTT.